Below are 27 T cell receptor beta chains sequenced from a single sample in a study of shared clonotypes between healthy human individuals. TCRdb's copy holds only in-frame clones and misses some; the assay was immunoSEQ multiplex PCR. The sample has millions of clones, about 95% seen once. CD45RO-negative, CCR7-positively selected cells formed the naive CD8 fraction, excluding terminally differentiated effector memory CD45RA+ cells. The sample comprised naive CD8+ T cells sorted from blood. The receptors stem from a man aged 18 to 30 in good health.

The chain is built from TRBV23-1 and TRBJ2-7, with 10 nucleotides matching TRBD2. TRBV23-1 is an ORF, and what it does is uncertain. J lost 5 bases, V lost 0 bases, and 13 bases had no gene match. CDR3 size: 18 residues. CDR3 amino acids: CASSQSASGSVEWNEQYF. The CDR3 DNA is TGCGCCAGCAGTCAATCCGCTAGCGGGAGCGTTGAGTGGAACGAGCAGTACTTC.

The chain combines TRBV29-1 with TRBJ1-2, with D possibly matching TRBD1 (6 bases). CDR1 is SQVTM and CDR2 is ANQGSEA in the germline V gene. Trimming took 3 bases from V and 4 from J, leaving 21 bases between them. This CDR3 contains 16 residues. CDR3 loop: CSVDSTGPGDGYGYTF. The CDR3 DNA follows: TGCAGCGTTGATTCCACAGGGCCCGGCGATGGCTATGGCTACACCTTC.

V and J are TRBV25-1 and TRBJ1-2; D perhaps matches TRBD1 (5 bases). The CDR3 runs to 12 residues. The germline V gene has CDR1 MGHDK and CDR2 SYGVNS. V gave up 8 bases and J gave up 3 bases, with 10 bases separating them. This CDR3 reads CASSGFYYGYTF. The CDR3 region has the DNA TGTGCCAGCTCAGGGTTTTACTATGGCTACACCTTC.

The chain couples TRBV5-1 to TRBJ2-7, with D perhaps TRBD1 (6 bases). The germline V and J ends were trimmed by 2 bases and 6 bases, with 21 bases remaining between them. The CDR3 consists of 16 residues. Germline loops: CDR1 SGHRS, CDR2 YFSETQ. The DNA of the CDR3 is TGCGCCAGCAGCTTAACATCGGACAGCCCGCGCGGCGAGCAGTACTTC. Encoded protein: CASSLTSDSPRGEQYF.

This chain links TRBV5-1 with TRBJ1-2, with a possible D match to TRBD1 (6 bases). The V end lost 0 bases, the J end lost 8 bases, and 14 bases lay between the germline ends. The CDR3 sequence is 14 residues long. CDR1 and CDR2 from the germline V gene are SGHRS and YFSETQ. This chain's CDR3 is CASSLEGGAGGYTF. CDR3 bases: TGCGCCAGCAGCTTGGAGGGGGGCGCGGGAGGCTACACCTTC. Filled out from reference TRBV5-1 and TRBJ1-2, the complete variable domain reads KAGVTQTPRYLIKTRGQQVTLSCSPISGHRSVSWYQQTPGQGLQFLFEYFSETQRNKGNFPGRFSGRQFSNSRSEMNVSTLELGDSALYLCASSLEGGAGGYTFGSGTRLTVV.

V is TRBV19 and J is TRBJ2-1, with 7 bases that match TRBD2. The CDR3 has 13 residues. Germline trimming cut 7 bases from V and 6 bases from J; bases unmatched to any gene: 6. Per the germline V gene, CDR1 is LNHDA and CDR2 is SQIVND (reference sequence). The CDR3 reads CASTKGGLNEQFF. The CDR3 bases are TGTGCCAGTACAAAGGGAGGGCTCAATGAGCAGTTCTTC.

This clone was observed a handful of times. The chain combines TRBV6-5 with TRBJ2-3; D is unresolved. In germline, CDR1 is MNHEY, CDR2 SVGAGI. The CDR3 spans 14 residues. V lost 0 bases, J lost 4 bases, and 8 bases lay in between. The CDR3 spells CASSYSPRADTQYF. CDR3 nucleotide sequence: TGTGCCAGCAGTTACTCCCCTAGGGCAGATACGCAGTATTTT.

The gene calls are TRBV30 and TRBJ2-1; 12 positions match TRBD2. Per germline, CDR1 GTSNPN and CDR2 SVGIG (reference sequence). V trimming: 6 bases; J trimming: 7 bases; junction bases outside the gene matches: 4. This CDR3 is built from 13 residues. CDR3 sequence: CACLAGGSNEQFF. The CDR3 region has the DNA TGTGCCTGTCTAGCGGGGGGGTCTAATGAGCAGTTCTTC.

This clone was picked up one time. The chain recombines TRBV4-1 with TRBJ1-1, with a tentative D call TRBD1 (6 bases). Trimming stripped 0 bases from V and 4 bases from J, with 15 bases between. Germline lookup yields CDR1 MGHRA and CDR2 YSYEKL. The CDR3 has 16 amino acids. The CDR3 nucleotides read TGCGCCAGCAGCCAAGAACGGGGGGGCGTGAGCACTGAAGCTTTCTTT. This gives the protein CASSQERGGVSTEAFF.

The V call is TRBV7-9, the J call TRBJ2-7; no reliable D call. V lost 5 bases, J lost 6 bases, and 8 bases lay in between. Germline V gene sequence: CDR1 SEHNR, CDR2 FQNEAQ (reference sequence). The CDR3 length is 11 residues. The CDR3 DNA reads as TGTGCCAGCAGCCCTAGTTTCGAGCAGTACTTC. Amino acids: CASSPSFEQYF.

The chain links TRBV27 to TRBJ1-4, with TRBD1 matching over 9 bases. This CDR3 is built from 13 residues. Germline V gene lookup returns CDR1 MNHEY and CDR2 SMNVEV (reference sequence). Trimming cost V 8 bases and J 6 bases; bases outside gene matches: 4. In DNA form, the CDR3 reads TGTGCCAGCCGGACAGGGGTGGATGAAAAACTGTTTTTT. Translation: CASRTGVDEKLFF.

V gene TRBV5-6 combines with J gene TRBJ2-3; 10 positions agree with TRBD2. V shed 2 bases and J 5 bases; nucleotides not matched to a gene: 5. The CDR3 runs 15 residues. CDR1 and CDR2 (germline): SGHDT, YYEEEE. The CDR3 DNA is TGTGCCAGCAGCTTTAGCGGGGGGTTGGAAGATACGCAGTATTTT. Protein sequence: CASSFSGGLEDTQYF.

About this clone: The same CDR3 can be traced to other DNA sequences in this sample. The chain uses TRBV9 and TRBJ1-1; D gene uncertain. This CDR3 region has 14 residues. With 2 bases removed from V and 2 bases from J, the gap between germline ends came to 10 bases. Germline lookup yields CDR1 SGDLS and CDR2 YYNGEE. CDR3 DNA: TGTGCCAGCAGCGTGGACTCGAGCAACACTGAAGCTTTCTTT. It yields the protein CASSVDSSNTEAFF.

The chain combines TRBV5-6 with TRBJ2-1, with TRBD1 identical over 7 bases. Trimming cost V 4 bases and J 7 bases; bases outside gene matches: 11. Germline CDR1 reads SGHDT; CDR2 reads YYEEEE. The CDR3 consists of 15 residues. CDR3 protein: CASSPPRQGRNEQFF. CDR3 coding DNA: TGTGCCAGCAGCCCGCCCCGACAGGGTCGAAATGAGCAGTTCTTC.

The rearrangement uses TRBV27 and TRBJ1-4; possible D gene TRBD1, 6 bases. The CDR3 covers 15 residues. Germline values: CDR1 MNHEY, CDR2 SMNVEV (reference sequence). V was pared by 8 bases and J by 8 bases, with 21 bases between. The CDR3 loop reads CASGFINRVNEKLFF. The CDR3 DNA is TGTGCCAGCGGCTTTATCAACAGGGTGAACGAAAAACTGTTTTTT.

This chain joins TRBV4-3 and TRBJ2-1; D call uncertain. In germline, CDR1 is LGHNA, CDR2 YSLEER. The CDR3 has 13 residues. Trimming removed 0 bases from V and 5 bases from J, with 5 bases in between. CDR3 residues: CASSQDRDNEQFF. CDR3 in DNA: TGCGCCAGCAGCCAAGATAGGGACAATGAGCAGTTCTTC.

V gene TRBV4-3 combines with J gene TRBJ2-1; 12 bases line up with TRBD2. Germline V gene data show CDR1 as LGHNA and CDR2 as YSLEER. With V trimmed by 0 bases and J by 4 bases, 7 bases remained unmatched. The length of the CDR3 is 18 residues. The CDR3 DNA sequence: TGCGCCAGCAGCCAAGACCCCCCCGGACTAGCGGGATACAATGAGCAGTTCTTC. This encodes CASSQDPPGLAGYNEQFF.

The J gene is TRBJ2-5, the V gene TRBV10-2; no definite D call. Germline values: CDR1 WSHSY, CDR2 SAAADI. V shed 3 bases and J shed 5 bases, with 13 bases lying between them. The length of the CDR3 is 14 residues. CDR3 residues: CASSEDRWGETQYF. The CDR3 DNA follows: TGCGCCAGCAGTGAAGACCGGTGGGGTGAGACCCAGTACTTC.

The CDR3 protein is CASSHKRDRVISDYGYTF. The CDR3 coding sequence is TGTGCCAGCAGCCATAAACGGGACAGGGTTATTTCCGACTATGGCTACACCTTC. The chain combines TRBV16 with TRBJ1-2, with 9 bases fitting TRBD1. Trimming at V came to 3 bases and at J to 3 bases, leaving 14 bases not matched to a gene. Germline CDR1 reads KGHSY; CDR2 reads FQNENV. The CDR3 spans 18 residues. The entire variable domain, with the rest obtained from reference TRBV16 and TRBJ1-2, is as follows: GEEVAQTPKHLVRGEGQKAKLYCAPIKGHSYVFWYQQVLKNEFKFLISFQNENVFDETGMPKERFSAKCLPNSPCSLEIQATKLEDSAVYFCASSHKRDRVISDYGYTFGSGTRLTVV.

On this clone itself: Mismatch with germline at one junction end may stem from a read error. The rearrangement uses TRBV7-4 and TRBJ2-1, with D hard to call. Per the germline V gene, CDR1 is SGHVT and CDR2 is SQSDAQ. The CDR3 covers 20 residues. CDR3 nucleotides: TGTGCCAGTAGCTCTAACCCCACTCCCCCCGGAACTGAATCCTACAATGAGCAGTTCTTC. It translates to CASSSNPTPPGTESYNEQFF.

The chain recombines TRBV4-3 with TRBJ2-3; D may be TRBD2 (6 bases). Germline lookup yields CDR1 LGHNA and CDR2 YSLEER. The length of the CDR3 is 16 residues. V lost 3 bases to trimming and J lost 0 bases, with 13 bases between them. The CDR3 is CASSHAASVSTDTQYF. The CDR3 DNA is TGCGCCAGCAGCCATGCCGCTAGCGTTAGCACAGATACGCAGTATTTT.

As for this clone: This same CDR3 is encoded by further DNA sequences in the sample. This chain uses TRBV11-2 with TRBJ2-5; D is uncertain. Germline CDR1 reads SGHAT; CDR2 reads FQNNGV. Trimming shortened V by 6 bases and J by 4 bases, and 9 bases separated the two germline ends. The CDR3 is 12 amino acids. The CDR3 sequence is CASSLSGETQYF. CDR3 DNA sequence: TGTGCCAGCAGTCTCAGTGGAGAGACCCAGTACTTC.

A single count supports this clone. V and J are TRBV5-6 and TRBJ2-7; 8 nucleotides agree with TRBD1. Germline V CDR1 and CDR2: SGHDT, YYEEEE. This CDR3 has 17 amino acids. Trimming cost V 0 bases and J 2 bases; bases outside gene matches: 10. The CDR3 DNA follows: TGTGCCAGCAGCTTGGCCAAGAGGGAACAGGGGGCCTACGAGCAGTACTTC. Its protein is CASSLAKREQGAYEQYF.

The V call is TRBV30, the J call TRBJ1-1; TRBD1 aligns across 9 bases. Germline loops: CDR1 GTSNPN, CDR2 SVGIG (reference sequence). The junction had 5 bases not matched to a gene; V was cut back by 0 bases and J by 6 bases. This CDR3 has 14 residues. The CDR3 coding sequence is TGTGCCTGGAGTGTAACCACAGGGGGCTCTGAAGCTTTCTTT. Protein: CAWSVTTGGSEAFF.

The chain uses TRBV7-9 and TRBJ2-7; TRBD2 matches 10 bases. The germline V gene has CDR1 SEHNR and CDR2 FQNEAQ (reference sequence). The J segment lost 4 bases and the V segment lost 3 bases, leaving 6 bases of the junction unmatched. This CDR3 has 15 amino acids. CDR3 DNA: TGTGCCAGCAGCTTTGCGGCTAGCGGGAGATACGAGCAGTACTTC. Translating gives CASSFAASGRYEQYF.

The genes are TRBV19 and TRBJ2-7; TRBD2 might be the D (6 bases). The V and J ends lost 4 bases and 3 bases respectively, with 13 bases between them. Per germline, CDR1 LNHDA and CDR2 SQIVND (reference sequence). The CDR3 contains 14 residues. CDR3 residues: CASSTREQGYEQYF. The DNA of the CDR3 is TGTGCCAGTAGTACTCGGGAGCAAGGCTACGAGCAGTACTTC.

This sequence joins TRBV27 and TRBJ2-1; no clear D gene. The V and J ends lost 2 bases and 4 bases respectively, with 9 bases between them. Germline CDR1 MNHEY, CDR2 SMNVEV (reference sequence). This CDR3 is built from 14 residues. The CDR3 DNA reads as TGTGCCAGCAGTTTAGGCCGTCGTTACAATGAGCAGTTCTTC. As protein: CASSLGRRYNEQFF.